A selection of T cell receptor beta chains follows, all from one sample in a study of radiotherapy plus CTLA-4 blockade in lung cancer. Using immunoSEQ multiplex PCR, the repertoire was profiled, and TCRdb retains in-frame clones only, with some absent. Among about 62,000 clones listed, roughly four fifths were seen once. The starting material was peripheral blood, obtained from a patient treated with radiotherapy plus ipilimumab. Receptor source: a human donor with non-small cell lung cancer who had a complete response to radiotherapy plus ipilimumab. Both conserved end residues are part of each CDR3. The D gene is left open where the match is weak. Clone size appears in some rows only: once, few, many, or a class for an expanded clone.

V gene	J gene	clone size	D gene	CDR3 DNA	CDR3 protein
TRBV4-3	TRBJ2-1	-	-	TGCGCCAGCAGCCAAAGCGGCTTAGGGCGGTATGAGCAGTTCTTC	CASSQSGLGRYEQFF
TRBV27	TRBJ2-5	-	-	TGTGCCAGCAGTTTCCGGAGCACTACAACCCAAGAGACCCAGTACTTC	CASSFRSTTTQETQYF
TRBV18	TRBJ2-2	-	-	TGTGCCAGCTCACCCAATAGCGGAGACGGGGAGCTGTTTTTT	CASSPNSGDGELFF
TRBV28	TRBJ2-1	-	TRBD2	TGTGCCAGCAGTTTGGAATTAGCGGGACCTTACAATGAGCAGTTCTTC	CASSLELAGPYNEQFF
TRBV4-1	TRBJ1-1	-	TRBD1	TGCGCCAGCAGCCAAGATAGGACAGGGACGAACACTGAAGCTTTCTTT	CASSQDRTGTNTEAFF
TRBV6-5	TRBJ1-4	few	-	TGTGCCAGCAGTTACGGTCGGACAAATGAAAAACTGTTTTTT	CASSYGRTNEKLFF
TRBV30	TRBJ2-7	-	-	TGTGCCTGGAGTCCCCCCGGTTCCTACGAGCAGTACTTC	CAWSPPGSYEQYF
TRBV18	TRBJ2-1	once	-	TGTGCCAGCTCCCTCTACACAGGGAATCGGGAGCAGTTCTTC	CASSLYTGNREQFF
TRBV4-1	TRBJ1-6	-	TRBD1	TGCGCCAGCAGCCAAGATGAGGGGGCTTTCTCCTATAATTCACCCCTCCACTTT	CASSQDEGAFSYNSPLHF
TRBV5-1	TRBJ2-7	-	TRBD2	TGCGCCAGCAGCTTTAAGCGGGGGGTGTACGAGCAGTACTTC	CASSFKRGVYEQYF
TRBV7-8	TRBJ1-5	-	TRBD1	TGTGCCAGCAGCTTAGGGGACAGGGCGGGTTCTCAGCCCCAGCATTTT	CASSLGDRAGSQPQHF
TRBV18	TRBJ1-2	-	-	TGTGCCAGCTCACCAGGACAGAACTATGGCTACACCTTC	CASSPGQNYGYTF
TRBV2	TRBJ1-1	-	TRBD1	TGTGCCAGCAGTCCACGACAGGGATGGGGGACTGAAGCTTTCTTT	CASSPRQGWGTEAFF
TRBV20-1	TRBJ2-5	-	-	TGCAGTGCCCCCGCTAGAGAGACCCAGTACTTC	CSAPARETQYF
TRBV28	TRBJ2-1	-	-	TGTGCCAGCAGCCCGGACTACTACAATGAGCAGTTCTTC	CASSPDYYNEQFF
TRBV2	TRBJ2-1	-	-	TGTGCCAGCAGCGCAGATCCGGGAAAGGTAGTTGCGCAGTTCTTC	CASSADPGKVVAQFF
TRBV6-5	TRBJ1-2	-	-	TGTGCCAGCAGCCCGGGGGGGGGAGATTGGTATGGCTACACCTTC	CASSPGGGDWYGYTF
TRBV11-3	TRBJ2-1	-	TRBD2	TGTGCCAGCAGCTTAGGACTAGCCGACGGAAATGAGCAGTTCTTC	CASSLGLADGNEQFF
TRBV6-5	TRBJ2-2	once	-	TGTGCCAGCAGCTTCAGGGGGAACACCGGGGAGCTGTTTTTT	CASSFRGNTGELFF
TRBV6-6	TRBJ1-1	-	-	TGTGCCAGCAGTTACTCGAGTTTTGCCAGGGATGAAGCTTTCTTT	CASSYSSFARDEAFF